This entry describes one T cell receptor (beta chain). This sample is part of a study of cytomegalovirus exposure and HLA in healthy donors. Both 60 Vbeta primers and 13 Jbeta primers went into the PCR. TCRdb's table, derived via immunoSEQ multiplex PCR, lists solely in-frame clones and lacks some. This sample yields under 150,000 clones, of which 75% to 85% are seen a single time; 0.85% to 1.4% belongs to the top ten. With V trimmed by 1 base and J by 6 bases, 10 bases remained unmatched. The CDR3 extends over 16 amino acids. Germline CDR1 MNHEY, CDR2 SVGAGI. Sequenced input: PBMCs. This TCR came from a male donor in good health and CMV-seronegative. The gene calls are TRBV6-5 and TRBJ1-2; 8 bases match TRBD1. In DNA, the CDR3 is TGTGCCAGCAGTTACTTAGGACAGGGAGAGGGAAATGGCTACACCTTC. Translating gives CASSYLGQGEGNGYTF.